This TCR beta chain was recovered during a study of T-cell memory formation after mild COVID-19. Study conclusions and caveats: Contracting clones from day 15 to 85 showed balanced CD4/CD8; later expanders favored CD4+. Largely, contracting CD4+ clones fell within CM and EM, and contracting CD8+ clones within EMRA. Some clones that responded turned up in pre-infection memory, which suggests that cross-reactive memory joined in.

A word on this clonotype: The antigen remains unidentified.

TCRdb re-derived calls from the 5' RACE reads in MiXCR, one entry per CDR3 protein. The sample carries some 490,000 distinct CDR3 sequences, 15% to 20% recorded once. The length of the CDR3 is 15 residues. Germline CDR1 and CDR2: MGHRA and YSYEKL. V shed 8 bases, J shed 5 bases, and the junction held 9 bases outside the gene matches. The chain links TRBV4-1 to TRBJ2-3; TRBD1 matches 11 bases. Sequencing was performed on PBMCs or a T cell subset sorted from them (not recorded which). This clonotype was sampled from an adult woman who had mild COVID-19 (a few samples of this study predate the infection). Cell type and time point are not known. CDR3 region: CASARTGGLGDTQYF. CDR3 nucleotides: TGCGCCAGCGCTCGGACAGGGGGCTTGGGAGATACGCAGTATTTT.